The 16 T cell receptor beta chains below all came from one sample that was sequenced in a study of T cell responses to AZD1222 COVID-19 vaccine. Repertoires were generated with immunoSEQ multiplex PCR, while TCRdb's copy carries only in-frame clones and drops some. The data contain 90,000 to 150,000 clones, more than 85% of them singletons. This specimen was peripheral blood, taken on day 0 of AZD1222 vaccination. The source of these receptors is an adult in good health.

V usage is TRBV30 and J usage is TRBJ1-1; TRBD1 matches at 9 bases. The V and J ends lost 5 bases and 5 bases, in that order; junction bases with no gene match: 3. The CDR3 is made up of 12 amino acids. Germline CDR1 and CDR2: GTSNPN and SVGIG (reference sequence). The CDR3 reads CAWDRGWTEAFF. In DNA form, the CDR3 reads TGTGCCTGGGACAGGGGGTGGACTGAAGCTTTCTTT.

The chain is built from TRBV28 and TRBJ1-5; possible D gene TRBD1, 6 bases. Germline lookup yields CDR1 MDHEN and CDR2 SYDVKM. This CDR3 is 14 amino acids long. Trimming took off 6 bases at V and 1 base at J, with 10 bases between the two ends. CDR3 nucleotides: TGTGCCAGCAGCCCCCAGGGGAGCAATCAGCCCCAGCATTTT. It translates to CASSPQGSNQPQHF.

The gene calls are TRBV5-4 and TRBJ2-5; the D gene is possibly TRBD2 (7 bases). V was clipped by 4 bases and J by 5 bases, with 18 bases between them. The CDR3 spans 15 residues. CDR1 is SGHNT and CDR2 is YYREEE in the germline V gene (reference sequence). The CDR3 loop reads CASSPVQQGGETQYF. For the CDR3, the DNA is TGTGCCAGCAGCCCTGTGCAACAGGGAGGGGAGACCCAGTACTTC. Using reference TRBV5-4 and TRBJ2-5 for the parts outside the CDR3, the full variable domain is ETGVTQSPTHLIKTRGQQVTLRCSSQSGHNTVSWYQQALGQGPQFIFQYYREEENGRGNFPPRFSGLQFPNYSSELNVNALELDDSALYLCASSPVQQGGETQYFGPGTRLLVL.

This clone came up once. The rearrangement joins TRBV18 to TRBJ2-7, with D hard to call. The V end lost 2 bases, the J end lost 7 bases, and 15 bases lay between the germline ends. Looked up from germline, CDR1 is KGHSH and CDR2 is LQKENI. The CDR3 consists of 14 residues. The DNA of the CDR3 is TGTGCCAGCTCACCAGACGTGACGGCCCCAGAGCAGTACTTC. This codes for CASSPDVTAPEQYF.

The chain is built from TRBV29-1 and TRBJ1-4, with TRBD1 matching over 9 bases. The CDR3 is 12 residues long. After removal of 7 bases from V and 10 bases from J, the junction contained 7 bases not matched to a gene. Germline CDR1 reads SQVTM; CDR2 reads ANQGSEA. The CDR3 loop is CSARTGVGKLFF. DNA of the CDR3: TGCAGCGCCCGGACAGGGGTAGGAAAACTGTTTTTT.

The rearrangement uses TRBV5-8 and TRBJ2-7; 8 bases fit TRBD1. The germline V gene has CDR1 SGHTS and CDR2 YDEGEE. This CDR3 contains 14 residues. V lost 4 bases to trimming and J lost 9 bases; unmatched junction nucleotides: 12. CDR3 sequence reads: CASSLGQGGRAQYF. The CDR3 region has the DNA TGTGCCAGCAGCCTCGGACAGGGAGGACGGGCGCAGTACTTC.

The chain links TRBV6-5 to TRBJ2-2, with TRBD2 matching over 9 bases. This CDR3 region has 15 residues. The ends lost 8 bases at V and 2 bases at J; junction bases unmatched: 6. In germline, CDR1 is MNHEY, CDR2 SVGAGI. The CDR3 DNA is TGTGCCAGCGGGGCTAGCGGGACAAACACCGGGGAGCTGTTTTTT. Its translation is CASGASGTNTGELFF.

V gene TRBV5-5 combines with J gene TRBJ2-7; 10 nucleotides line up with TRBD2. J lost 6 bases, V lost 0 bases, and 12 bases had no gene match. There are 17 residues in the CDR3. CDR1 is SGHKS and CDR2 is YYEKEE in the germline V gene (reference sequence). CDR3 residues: CASSLAGLAGENFEQYF. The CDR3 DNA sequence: TGTGCCAGCAGCTTGGCCGGGCTAGCGGGAGAAAATTTCGAGCAGTACTTC.

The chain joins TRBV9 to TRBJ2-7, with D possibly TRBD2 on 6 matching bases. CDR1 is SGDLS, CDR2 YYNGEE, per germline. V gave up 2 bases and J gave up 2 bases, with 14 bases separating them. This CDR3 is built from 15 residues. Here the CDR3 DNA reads TGTGCCAGCAGCGTTGAGCCGGGACTTACCTACGAGCAGTACTTC. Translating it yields CASSVEPGLTYEQYF. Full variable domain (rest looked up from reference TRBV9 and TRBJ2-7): DSGVTQTPKHLITATGQRVTLRCSPRSGDLSVYWYQQSLDQGLQFLIQYYNGEERAKGNILERFSAQQFPDLHSELNLSSLELGDSALYFCASSVEPGLTYEQYFGPGTRLTVT.

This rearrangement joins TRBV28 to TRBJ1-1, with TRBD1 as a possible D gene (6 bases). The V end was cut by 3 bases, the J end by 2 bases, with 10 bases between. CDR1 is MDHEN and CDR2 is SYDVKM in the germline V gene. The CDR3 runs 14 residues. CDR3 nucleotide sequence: TGTGCCAGCAGTTTTCAGGGGCGAAACACTGAAGCTTTCTTT. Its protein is CASSFQGRNTEAFF.

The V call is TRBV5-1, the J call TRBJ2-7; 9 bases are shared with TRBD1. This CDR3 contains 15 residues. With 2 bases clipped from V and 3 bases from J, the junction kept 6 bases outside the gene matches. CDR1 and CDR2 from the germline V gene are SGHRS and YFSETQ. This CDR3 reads CASSFRTGDLYEQYF. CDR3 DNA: TGCGCCAGCAGCTTTCGGACAGGGGACCTCTACGAGCAGTACTTC.

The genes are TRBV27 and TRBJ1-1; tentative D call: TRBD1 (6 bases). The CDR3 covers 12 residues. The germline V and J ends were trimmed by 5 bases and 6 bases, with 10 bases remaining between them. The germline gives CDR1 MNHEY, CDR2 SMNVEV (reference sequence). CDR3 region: CASSMRGAEAFF. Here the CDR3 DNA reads TGTGCCAGCAGTATGAGGGGGGCTGAAGCTTTCTTT.

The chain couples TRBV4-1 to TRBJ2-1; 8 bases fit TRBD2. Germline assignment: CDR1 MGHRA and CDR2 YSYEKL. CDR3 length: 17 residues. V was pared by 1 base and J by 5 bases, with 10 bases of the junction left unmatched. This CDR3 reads CASSQVFRTSSHNEQFF. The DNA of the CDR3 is TGCGCCAGCAGCCAAGTCTTCAGGACTAGCAGCCACAATGAGCAGTTCTTC.

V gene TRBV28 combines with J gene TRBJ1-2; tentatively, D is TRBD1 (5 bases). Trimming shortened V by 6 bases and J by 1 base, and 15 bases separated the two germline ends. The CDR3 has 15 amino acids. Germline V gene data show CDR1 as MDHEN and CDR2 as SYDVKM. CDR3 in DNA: TGTGCCAGCAGGTTCCACGACAGAAATAACTATGGCTACACCTTC. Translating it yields CASRFHDRNNYGYTF.

The CDR3 DNA is TGTGCCAGTAGTATTTCCTCTATAGGAGCGGGTAATGGGAATGAGCAGTTCTTC. It encodes CASSISSIGAGNGNEQFF. The V gene is TRBV19, the J gene TRBJ2-1; perhaps TRBD2 as D (6 bases). V was pared by 3 bases and J by 7 bases, with 25 bases between. Germline V gene lookup returns CDR1 LNHDA and CDR2 SQIVND (reference sequence). This CDR3 contains 18 residues.

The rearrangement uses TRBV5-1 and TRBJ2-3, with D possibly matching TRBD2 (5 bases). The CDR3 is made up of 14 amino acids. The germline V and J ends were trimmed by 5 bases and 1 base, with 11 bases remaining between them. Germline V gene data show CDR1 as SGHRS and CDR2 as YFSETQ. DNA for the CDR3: TGCGCCAGCAGTGAGGGCTATCGCACAGATACGCAGTATTTT. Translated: CASSEGYRTDTQYF. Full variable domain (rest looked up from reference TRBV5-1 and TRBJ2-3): KAGVTQTPRYLIKTRGQQVTLSCSPISGHRSVSWYQQTPGQGLQFLFEYFSETQRNKGNFPGRFSGRQFSNSRSEMNVSTLELGDSALYLCASSEGYRTDTQYFGPGTRLTVL.